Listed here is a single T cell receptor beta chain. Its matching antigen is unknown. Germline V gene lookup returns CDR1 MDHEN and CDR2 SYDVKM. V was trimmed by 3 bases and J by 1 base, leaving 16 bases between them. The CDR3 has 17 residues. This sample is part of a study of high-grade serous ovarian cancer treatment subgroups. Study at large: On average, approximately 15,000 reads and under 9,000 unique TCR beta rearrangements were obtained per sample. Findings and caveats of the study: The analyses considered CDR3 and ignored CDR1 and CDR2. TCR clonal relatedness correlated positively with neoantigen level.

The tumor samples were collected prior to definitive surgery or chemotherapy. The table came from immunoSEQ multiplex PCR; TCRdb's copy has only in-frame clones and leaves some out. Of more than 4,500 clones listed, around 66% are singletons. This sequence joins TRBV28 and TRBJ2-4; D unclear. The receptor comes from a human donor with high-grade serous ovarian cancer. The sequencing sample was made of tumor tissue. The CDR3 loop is CASSFLREAGAKNIQYF. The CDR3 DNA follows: TGTGCCAGCAGTTTTTTAAGAGAGGCCGGGGCCAAAAACATTCAGTACTTC.